There are a few counts of the clone carrying this T cell receptor beta chain. Its antigen is unknown. Authors' processing steps: After removing out-of-frame reads, around 2 million distinct TCRbeta sequences remained. The repertoire was sequenced with immunoSEQ multiplex PCR; TCRdb's copy has only in-frame clones and lacks some. Clonal size and the V and J genes are those of that table, whereas D and trimming came from the DNA. The repertoire holds around 76,000 clones, with just under 80% as singletons. Single viable CD3+CD4+CD8-CD45RO+ cells were sorted as the memory CD4+ T cells. This sample is drawn from a study of memory CD4+ T cells and cytomegalovirus serostatus. On the study more broadly: Donors were healthy Belgian adults, several CMV seropositive and 20 to 30 seronegative. The study, taken as a whole, reports: CD4+ memory repertoires contained about 40% of the 164 reported CMV TCRbeta sequences.

Trimming took off 4 bases at V and 6 bases at J, with 12 bases between the two ends. Germline assignment: CDR1 SGHTA and CDR2 FQGNSA. This CDR3 is built from 13 residues. The sequence came from an adult in good health and CMV-seropositive. Sequencing was done on a sample of memory CD4+ T cells from blood. This rearrangement joins TRBV7-2 to TRBJ1-1; tentatively, D is TRBD1 (6 bases). CDR3 sequence (DNA): TGTGCCAGCAGCTCCTGGGGGCGACCTGAAGCTTTCTTT. Its translation is CASSSWGRPEAFF.